The table lists the clone carrying this TCR beta chain with a few counts. Antigen: not known. The data derive from a study of T cells in Graves' hyperthyroidism and ophthalmopathy. Study findings and constraints: In the blood, most expanded thyroid clonotypes above 0.001 appeared as well.

The CDR3 loop spans 13 amino acids. Germline-derived CDR1 and CDR2 are SQVTM and ANQGSEA. Trimming cost V 6 bases and J 2 bases; bases outside gene matches: 6. Calling Graves' hyperthyroidism stable meant ophthalmopathy did not progress within 18 months. With a duration under 2 months, the hyperthyroidism was newly diagnosed in patients aged 18 to 65. Exclusion of a patient resulted from uncontrolled infection, other autoimmune disease, pregnancy or lactation. RNA transcripts gave rise to amplified TCR beta CDR3 regions. First-round RT-PCR targeting the TCR CDR3 was performed with the HTBI primer set. TCRdb used MiXCR to reprocess the multiplex PCR reads, holding one entry per CDR3 protein. Among some 620,000 distinct CDR3 sequences listed, around 15% were seen once.

This receptor was taken from a woman aged 25 to 39 with Graves' hyperthyroidism. The material sequenced was blood. This chain joins TRBV29-1 and TRBJ2-7; 8 nucleotides line up with TRBD1. For the CDR3, the DNA is TGCAGCGTGGGAGGACAGGGTACCTACGAGCAGTACTTC. It specifies CSVGGQGTYEQYF.